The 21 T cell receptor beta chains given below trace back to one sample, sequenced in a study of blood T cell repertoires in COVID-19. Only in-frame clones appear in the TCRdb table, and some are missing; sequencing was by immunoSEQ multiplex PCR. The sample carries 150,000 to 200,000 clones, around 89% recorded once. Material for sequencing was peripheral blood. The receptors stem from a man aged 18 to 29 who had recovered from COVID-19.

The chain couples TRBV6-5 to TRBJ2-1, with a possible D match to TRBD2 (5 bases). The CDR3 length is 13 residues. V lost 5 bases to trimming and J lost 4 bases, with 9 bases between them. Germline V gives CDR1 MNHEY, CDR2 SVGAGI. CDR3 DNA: TGTGCCAGCAGTCTAACTAGATACAATGAGCAGTTCTTC. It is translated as CASSLTRYNEQFF.

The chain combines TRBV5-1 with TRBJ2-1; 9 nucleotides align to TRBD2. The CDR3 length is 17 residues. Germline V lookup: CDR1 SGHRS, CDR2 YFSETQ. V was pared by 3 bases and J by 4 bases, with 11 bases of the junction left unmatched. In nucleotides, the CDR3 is TGCGCCAGCAGCTCTTGGACTAGCGAGACAAGTTACAATGAGCAGTTCTTC. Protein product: CASSSWTSETSYNEQFF.

CDR3 amino acids: CATSRDPPGEVGYGYTF. CDR3 DNA: TGTGCCACCAGCAGAGATCCCCCCGGGGAAGTAGGCTATGGCTACACCTTC. The chain links TRBV15 to TRBJ1-2; D is uncertain. V shed 0 bases and J shed 4 bases, with 18 bases lying between them. From germline, CDR1 is LNHNV and CDR2 YYDKDF (reference sequence). This CDR3 is 17 amino acids long.

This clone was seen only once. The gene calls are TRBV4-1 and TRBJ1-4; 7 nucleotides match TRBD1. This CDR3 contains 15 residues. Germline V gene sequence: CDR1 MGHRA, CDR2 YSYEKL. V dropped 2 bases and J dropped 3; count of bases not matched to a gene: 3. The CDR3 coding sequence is TGCGCCAGCAGCCAAACGGGACAGTCTAATGAAAAACTGTTTTTT. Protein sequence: CASSQTGQSNEKLFF.

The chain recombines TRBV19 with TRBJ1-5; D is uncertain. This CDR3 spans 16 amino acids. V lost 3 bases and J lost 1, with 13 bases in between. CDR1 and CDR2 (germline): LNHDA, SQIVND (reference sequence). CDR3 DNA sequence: TGTGCCAGTAGTATTGGAGGGAGGATGAGCAATCAGCCCCAGCATTTT. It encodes CASSIGGRMSNQPQHF.

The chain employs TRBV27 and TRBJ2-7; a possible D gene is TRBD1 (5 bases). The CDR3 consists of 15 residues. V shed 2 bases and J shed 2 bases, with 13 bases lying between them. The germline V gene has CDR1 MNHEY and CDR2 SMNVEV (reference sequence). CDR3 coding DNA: TGTGCCAGCAGTTTAGCCGTGACAGAAGCCTACGAGCAGTACTTC. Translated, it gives CASSLAVTEAYEQYF.

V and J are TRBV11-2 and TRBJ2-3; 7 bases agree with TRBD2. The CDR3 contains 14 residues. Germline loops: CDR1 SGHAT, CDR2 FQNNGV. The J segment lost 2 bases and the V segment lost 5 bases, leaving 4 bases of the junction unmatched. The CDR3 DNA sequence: TGTGCCAGCAGCGGCCGGGACTACACAGATACGCAGTATTTT. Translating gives CASSGRDYTDTQYF.

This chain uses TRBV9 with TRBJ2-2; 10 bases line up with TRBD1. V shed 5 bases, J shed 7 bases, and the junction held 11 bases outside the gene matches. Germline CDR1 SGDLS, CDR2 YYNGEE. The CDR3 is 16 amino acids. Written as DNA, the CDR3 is TGTGCCAGCAGAAGGGACAGGGGTGGGGTAGGCGGGGAGCTGTTTTTT. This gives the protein CASRRDRGGVGGELFF.

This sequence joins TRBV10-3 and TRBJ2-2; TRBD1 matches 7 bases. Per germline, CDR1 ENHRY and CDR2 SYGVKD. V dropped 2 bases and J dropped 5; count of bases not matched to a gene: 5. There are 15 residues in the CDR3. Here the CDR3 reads CAISETTGETGELFF. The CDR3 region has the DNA TGTGCCATCAGTGAGACTACAGGGGAAACCGGGGAGCTGTTTTTT.

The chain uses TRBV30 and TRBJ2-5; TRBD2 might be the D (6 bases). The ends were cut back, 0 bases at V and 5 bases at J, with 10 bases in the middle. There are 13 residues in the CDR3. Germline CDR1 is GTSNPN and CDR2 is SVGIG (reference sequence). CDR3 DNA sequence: TGTGCCTGGAGTGTATCTGGGAGGGAGACCCAGTACTTC. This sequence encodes CAWSVSGRETQYF.

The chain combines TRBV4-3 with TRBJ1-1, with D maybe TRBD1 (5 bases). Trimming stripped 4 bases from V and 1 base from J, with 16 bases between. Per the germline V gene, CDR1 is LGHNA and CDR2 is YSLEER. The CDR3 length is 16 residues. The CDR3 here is CASSPGRGGRNTEAFF. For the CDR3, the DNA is TGCGCCAGCAGCCCGGGGCGGGGGGGTCGGAACACTGAAGCTTTCTTT.

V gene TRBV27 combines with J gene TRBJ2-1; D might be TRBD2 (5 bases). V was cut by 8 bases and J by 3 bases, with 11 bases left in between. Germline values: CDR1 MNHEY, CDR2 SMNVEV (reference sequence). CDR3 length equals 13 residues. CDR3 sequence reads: CASGITSYNEQFF. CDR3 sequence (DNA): TGTGCCAGCGGTATCACTAGCTACAATGAGCAGTTCTTC.

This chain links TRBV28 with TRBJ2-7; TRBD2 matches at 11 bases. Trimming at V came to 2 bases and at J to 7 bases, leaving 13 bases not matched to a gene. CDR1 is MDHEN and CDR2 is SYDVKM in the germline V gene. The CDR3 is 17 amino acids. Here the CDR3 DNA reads TGTGCCAGCAGTTTAAATCGGATAGCGGGAGGGCCAGGGGAGCAGTACTTC. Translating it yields CASSLNRIAGGPGEQYF.

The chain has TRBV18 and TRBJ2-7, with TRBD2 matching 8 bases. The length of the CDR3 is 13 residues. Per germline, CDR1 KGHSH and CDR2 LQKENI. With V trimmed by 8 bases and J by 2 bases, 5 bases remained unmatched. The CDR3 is CASRNSGTYEQYF. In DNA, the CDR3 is TGTGCCAGCCGCAATAGCGGGACCTACGAGCAGTACTTC.

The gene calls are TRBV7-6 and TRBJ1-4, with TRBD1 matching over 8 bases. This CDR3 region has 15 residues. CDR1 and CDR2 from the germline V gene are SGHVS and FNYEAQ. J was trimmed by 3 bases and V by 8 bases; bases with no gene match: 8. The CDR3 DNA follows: TGTGCCAGCTCGGACAGGGTCGGAGCTAATGAAAAACTGTTTTTT. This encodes CASSDRVGANEKLFF. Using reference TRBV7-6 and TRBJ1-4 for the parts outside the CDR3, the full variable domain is GAGVSQSPRYKVTKRGQDVALRCDPISGHVSLYWYRQALGQGPEFLTYFNYEAQQDKSGLPNDRFSAERPEGSISTLTIQRTEQRDSAMYRCASSDRVGANEKLFFGSGTQLSVL.

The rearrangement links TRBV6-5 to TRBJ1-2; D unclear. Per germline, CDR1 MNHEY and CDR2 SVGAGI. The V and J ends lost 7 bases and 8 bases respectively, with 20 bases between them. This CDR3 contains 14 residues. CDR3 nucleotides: TGTGCCAGCAAAAACCCCGGTCGTGGCGGAGGCTACACCTTC. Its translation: CASKNPGRGGGYTF.

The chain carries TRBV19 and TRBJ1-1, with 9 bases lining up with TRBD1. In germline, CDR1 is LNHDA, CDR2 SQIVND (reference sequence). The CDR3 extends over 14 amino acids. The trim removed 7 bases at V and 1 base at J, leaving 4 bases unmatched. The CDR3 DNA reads TGTGCCAGTAAAACAGGGGGCGAGAACACTGAAGCTTTCTTT. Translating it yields CASKTGGENTEAFF. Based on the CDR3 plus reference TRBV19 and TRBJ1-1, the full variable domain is DGGITQSPKYLFRKEGQNVTLSCEQNLNHDAMYWYRQDPGQGLRLIYYSQIVNDFQKGDIAEGYSVSREKKESFPLTVTSAQKNPTAFYLCASKTGGENTEAFFGQGTRLTVV.

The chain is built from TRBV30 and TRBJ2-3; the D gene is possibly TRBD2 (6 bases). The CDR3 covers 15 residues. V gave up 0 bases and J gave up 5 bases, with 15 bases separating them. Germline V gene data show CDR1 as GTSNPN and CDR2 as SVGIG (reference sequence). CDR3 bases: TGTGCCTGGAGTGTGGGGCCTTCGACTAGAGATACGCAGTATTTT. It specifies CAWSVGPSTRDTQYF.

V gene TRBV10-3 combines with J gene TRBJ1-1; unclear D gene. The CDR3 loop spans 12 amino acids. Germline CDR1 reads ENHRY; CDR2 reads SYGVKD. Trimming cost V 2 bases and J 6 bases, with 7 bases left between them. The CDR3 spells CAISEGGSEAFF. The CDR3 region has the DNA TGTGCCATCAGTGAGGGCGGCTCTGAAGCTTTCTTT.

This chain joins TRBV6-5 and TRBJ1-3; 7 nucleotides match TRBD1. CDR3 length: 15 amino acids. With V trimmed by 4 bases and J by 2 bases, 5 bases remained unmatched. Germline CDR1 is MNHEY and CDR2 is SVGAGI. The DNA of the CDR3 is TGTGCCAGCAGTTTAGGGGGGACAGCTGGAAACACCATATATTTT. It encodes CASSLGGTAGNTIYF.

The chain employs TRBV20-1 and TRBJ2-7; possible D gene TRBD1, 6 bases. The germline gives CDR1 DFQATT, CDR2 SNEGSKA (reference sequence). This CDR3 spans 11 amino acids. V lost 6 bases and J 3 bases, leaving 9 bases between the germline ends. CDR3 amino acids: CSALRGYEQYF. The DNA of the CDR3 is TGCAGTGCCCTCAGGGGCTACGAGCAGTACTTC.